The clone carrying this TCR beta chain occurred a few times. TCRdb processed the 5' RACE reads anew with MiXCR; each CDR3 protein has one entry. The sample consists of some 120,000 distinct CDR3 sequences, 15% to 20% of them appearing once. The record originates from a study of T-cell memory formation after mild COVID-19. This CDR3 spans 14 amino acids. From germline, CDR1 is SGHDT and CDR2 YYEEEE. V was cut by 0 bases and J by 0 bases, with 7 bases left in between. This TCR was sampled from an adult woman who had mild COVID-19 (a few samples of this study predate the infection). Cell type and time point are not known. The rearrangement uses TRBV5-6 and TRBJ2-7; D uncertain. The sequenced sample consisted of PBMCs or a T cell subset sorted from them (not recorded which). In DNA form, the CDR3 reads TGTGCCAGCAGCTTGGGTAGTTCCTCCTACGAGCAGTACTTC. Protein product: CASSLGSSSYEQYF.